The 9 T cell receptor beta chains in this list originate from one sample, sequenced in a study of Graves' ophthalmopathy and Graves' hyperthyroidism. Amplification of the TCR beta CDR3 regions used RNA transcripts (as template). The authors performed first-round RT-PCR with HTBI primers and then a second-round multiplex PCR. Using its own MiXCR run on the multiplex PCR reads, TCRdb lists one record per CDR3 protein. The sample comprises about 1.2 million distinct CDR3 sequences, 36% of which are singletons, and 8.5% to 14% rests with the top ten. The sample consisted of peripheral blood or thyroid tissue (not recorded which). These receptors all stem from an adult man with Graves' hyperthyroidism.

There are many counts of this clonotype. V is TRBV7-3 and J is TRBJ2-7; D not resolved. The ends were cut back, 5 bases at V and 3 bases at J, with 11 bases in the middle. From germline, CDR1 is SGHTA and CDR2 FQGTGA. This CDR3 is 13 amino acids long. The CDR3 nucleotides read TGTGCCAGCAGCCCACAACCAGGCTACGAGCAGTACTTC. Translation: CASSPQPGYEQYF.

This clonotype was counted ten times or more. This chain joins TRBV6-5 and TRBJ1-1; weak D call: TRBD1 (6 bases). This CDR3 has 13 amino acids. Trimming pared 4 bases from V and 6 bases from J, leaving 12 bases between. From germline, CDR1 is MNHEY and CDR2 SVGAGI. This CDR3 is CASSFQGRAEAFF. CDR3 DNA: TGTGCCAGCAGTTTTCAGGGGAGGGCTGAAGCTTTCTTT.

The count of this clonotype is one. The V gene is TRBV5-1, the J gene TRBJ2-2; 9 bases are a match to TRBD1. The V gene's germline CDR1 is SGHRS and CDR2 YFSETQ. The CDR3 has 16 residues. V lost 0 bases and J lost 4; bases outside the gene matches: 4. The DNA of the CDR3 is TGCGCCAGCAGCTTGGCCGGGACAGGGCGCACCGGGGAGCTGTTTTTT. Protein sequence: CASSLAGTGRTGELFF.

V and J are TRBV7-2 and TRBJ2-7; 9 bases match TRBD1. The CDR3 consists of 18 residues. The ends lost 5 bases at V and 1 base at J; junction bases unmatched: 15. Germline CDR1 is SGHTA and CDR2 is FQGNSA. This chain's CDR3 is CASSQDRGSSSRSYEQYF. For the CDR3, the DNA is TGTGCCAGCAGCCAGGACAGGGGTAGTTCTAGTAGGTCCTACGAGCAGTACTTC.

Comments on this clonotype: With a much larger clone just one base away, this may be a read error. The chain combines TRBV19 with TRBJ2-5; D might be TRBD2 (6 bases). V lost 5 bases, J lost 9 bases, and 19 bases lay in between. CDR3 size: 14 residues. Germline CDR1 is LNHDA and CDR2 is SQIVND (reference sequence). The DNA for the CDR3 is TGTGCCAGTAGTCATAACAGCATTGGGGAGGCCCAGTACTTC. This codes for CASSHNSIGEAQYF.

This clonotype was observed at least ten times. The chain uses TRBV15 and TRBJ1-2, with 8 bases matching TRBD1. The CDR3 has 13 residues. Trimming cost V 1 base and J 8 bases; bases outside gene matches: 3. CDR1 is LNHNV, CDR2 YYDKDF, per germline (reference sequence). The CDR3 DNA reads TGTGCCACCAGCAGAGGGTCAGGGGGCGGCTACACCTTC. It specifies CATSRGSGGGYTF.

The rearrangement joins TRBV4-3 to TRBJ2-5; TRBD2 aligns across 8 bases. The CDR3 runs 21 residues. Germline lookup yields CDR1 LGHNA and CDR2 YSLEER. The J segment lost 4 bases and the V segment lost 1 base, leaving 23 bases of the junction unmatched. CDR3 sequence (DNA): TGCGCCAGCAGCCAAGTCGCCGGGGCCGGGGGGGTTGAGCGGGAGTTAGAGACCCAGTACTTC. This codes for CASSQVAGAGGVERELETQYF.

The J gene is TRBJ2-2, the V gene TRBV6-2 or TRBV6-3; D remains unclear. Germline values: CDR1 MNHEY, CDR2 SVGEGT. This CDR3 is 14 amino acids long. The V and J ends lost 2 bases and 4 bases respectively, with 8 bases between them. The CDR3 here is CASSYQEVTGELFF. CDR3 sequence (DNA): TGTGCCAGCAGTTACCAAGAGGTCACCGGGGAGCTGTTTTTT.

The chain recombines TRBV19 with TRBJ1-1, with 8 bases that match TRBD1. V was clipped by 6 bases and J by 7 bases; unmatched bases: 10. CDR1 and CDR2 (germline): LNHDA, SQIVND (reference sequence). The CDR3 has 14 residues. The CDR3 DNA reads TGTGCCAGTAGCCCGGGGCAGGGGGCCTTTGAAGCTTTCTTT. Its translation is CASSPGQGAFEAFF. The variable domain in full, with the rest retrieved from reference TRBV19 and TRBJ1-1, is DGGITQSPKYLFRKEGQNVTLSCEQNLNHDAMYWYRQDPGQGLRLIYYSQIVNDFQKGDIAEGYSVSREKKESFPLTVTSAQKNPTAFYLCASSPGQGAFEAFFGQGTRLTVV.